The rows below give T cell receptor beta chains drawn from one sample of a study of cytomegalovirus exposure and HLA in healthy donors. TCRdb's table, derived via immunoSEQ multiplex PCR, lists solely in-frame clones and lacks some. The data show 110,000 or so clones, 60% to 85% seen once. Sequences were obtained from PBMCs. The receptors derive from a man over 45 in good health and CMV-seropositive. Each CDR3 is given with its conserved first and last residue. Fields, in order: clone size, J gene, V gene, D gene, CDR3 protein, CDR3 DNA. The D gene is left open where the match is weak. Expanded clones get a size class; other rows say once, few or many, or leave the size out.

>NA|TRBJ2-5|TRBV2|NA
CASMRRSGQETQYF
TGTGCCAGCATGAGGCGTAGCGGCCAAGAGACCCAGTACTTC
>once|TRBJ2-5|TRBV4-2|NA
CASSQDRLGGTQYF
TGTGCCAGCAGCCAAGATCGACTAGGTGGAACCCAGTACTTC
>NA|TRBJ2-1|TRBV5-1|TRBD2
CASKGSGGSSYNEQFF
TGCGCCAGCAAGGGTAGCGGGGGAAGCTCCTACAATGAGCAGTTCTTC
>NA|TRBJ1-1|TRBV18|NA
CASSPLPGPTEAFF
TGTGCCAGCTCACCACTGCCAGGGCCCACTGAAGCTTTCTTT
>NA|TRBJ2-7|TRBV25-1|TRBD1
CASSGGGRRPYEQYF
TGTGCCAGCAGTGGAGGGGGCAGGAGACCGTACGAGCAGTACTTC
>NA|TRBJ2-2|TRBV12-5|NA
CASGLVQGGTGELFF
TGTGCTAGTGGTTTGGTACAGGGCGGCACCGGGGAGCTGTTTTTT
>NA|TRBJ2-7|TRBV5-4|NA
CASSWVGWGPYEQYF
TGTGCCAGCAGCTGGGTGGGTTGGGGGCCCTACGAGCAGTACTTC
>NA|TRBJ1-1|TRBV5-1|NA
CASSLGSQGYMNTEAFF
TGCGCCAGCAGCTTGGGTTCCCAGGGATACATGAACACTGAAGCTTTCTTT
>NA|TRBJ2-5|TRBV19|TRBD1
CASSNQGADPGTQYF
TGTGCCAGTAGTAACCAGGGGGCGGACCCTGGGACCCAGTACTTC
>NA|TRBJ1-6|TRBV11-1|NA
CASSPGHSHSPLHF
TGTGCCAGCAGCCCGGGACATTCCCATTCACCCCTCCACTTT
>NA|TRBJ1-3|TRBV7-9|TRBD1
CASSLRRGTGISGNTIYF
TGTGCCAGCAGCCTTCGACGAGGGACAGGGATCTCAGGAAACACCATATATTTT
>NA|TRBJ2-7|TRBV9|TRBD1
CASSAGTGLGYEQYF
TGTGCCAGCAGCGCGGGGACAGGGCTAGGCTACGAGCAGTACTTC
>NA|TRBJ2-7|TRBV5-1|TRBD2
CASSQSSGDSYEQYF
TGCGCCAGCAGCCAATCTAGCGGGGACTCCTACGAGCAGTACTTC
>NA|TRBJ2-5|TRBV7-6|NA
CASSPAASQETQYF
TGTGCCAGCAGCCCCGCGGCGTCTCAAGAGACCCAGTACTTC
>NA|TRBJ1-1|TRBV30|NA
CAWSAPRGLAEAFF
TGTGCCTGGAGTGCGCCGCGGGGCTTAGCTGAAGCTTTCTTT
>NA|TRBJ1-1|TRBV5-1|TRBD1
CASSLTGTGPNTEAFF
TGCGCCAGCAGCTTGACCGGGACAGGGCCGAACACTGAAGCTTTCTTT
>NA|TRBJ2-7|TRBV7-2|TRBD2
CASSPTSGRAEQYF
TGTGCCAGCAGCCCCACTAGCGGGAGGGCCGAGCAGTACTTC
>NA|TRBJ2-7|TRBV7-2|TRBD2
CASSLASGGLSYEQYF
TGTGCCAGCAGCTTAGCTAGCGGGGGCCTCTCCTACGAGCAGTACTTC
>NA|TRBJ2-7|TRBV7-9|NA
CASSPPGLTYEQYF
TGTGCCAGCAGCCCCCCGGGTCTAACCTACGAGCAGTACTTC
>few|TRBJ1-6|TRBV4-1|NA
CASSQDFLARSYNSPLHF
TGCGCCAGCAGCCAAGACTTTTTAGCTCGCTCCTATAATTCACCCCTCCACTTT
>once|TRBJ1-2|TRBV2|NA
CASSITVNYGYTF
TGTGCCAGCAGCATCACGGTAAACTATGGCTACACCTTC
>NA|TRBJ2-1|TRBV6-6|TRBD1
CASSQTGQGPNEQFF
TGTGCCAGCAGCCAGACGGGACAGGGACCCAATGAGCAGTTCTTC
>NA|TRBJ2-5|TRBV2|NA
CASSKGWETQYF
TGTGCCAGCAGTAAGGGGTGGGAGACCCAGTACTTC
>few|TRBJ1-2|TRBV27|NA
CASSPGTGSYGYTF
TGTGCCAGCAGCCCCGGTACAGGTAGCTATGGCTACACCTTC
>NA|TRBJ1-5|TRBV7-2|NA
CASSLVAPSNQPQHF
TGTGCCAGCAGCTTAGTTGCGCCTAGCAATCAGCCCCAGCATTTT
>NA|TRBJ2-1|TRBV7-2|NA
CASSLAPQPAEQFF
TGTGCCAGCAGCTTAGCTCCACAACCCGCTGAGCAGTTCTTC